The 27 T cell receptor beta chains reported below all come from one sample, sequenced in a study of graft-versus-host responses after intestinal transplantation (dated by TCRdb to about 2021). Libraries were prepared through the immunoSEQ multiplex PCR assay. TCRdb provides this immuneACCESS table in a form limited to in-frame rearrangements. Some clones are lacking; in checked studies, under half of them reflect an unresolved V gene, and why the rest are absent is not known. Present in this sample are roughly 5,100 clones, roughly 30% of which were seen just once. The ten largest clones add up to under 9% of the sample. Explained via the paper, the time point label denotes: cells obtained before transplantation from donor or recipient. In mixed lymphocyte reactions, roughly 200,000 CFSE-labeled pre-transplant responders were plated with roughly 200,000 irradiated violet-dye-labeled stimulators and cultured for 6 days.

Sequencing was performed on alloreactive CD8+ T cells from a mixed lymphocyte reaction culture, taken before intestinal transplant. The cell subset or site tag for this specimen amounts to: CFSE-low proliferating T cells sorted from approximately 6-day pre-transplant mixed lymphocyte reaction (GvH or HvG direction). The source of these receptors is a human patient who received an intestinal transplant.

The CDR3 here is CASSLAGGSYEQYF. CDR3 nucleotides: TGTGCCAGCAGCTTAGCAGGGGGTTCCTACGAGCAGTACTTC. The chain has TRBV11-3 and TRBJ2-7; 7 nucleotides line up with TRBD1. This CDR3 comprises 14 residues. Unmatched junction bases numbered 1, after V lost 1 base and J lost 1 base. The germline gives CDR1 SGHNT, CDR2 YENEEA.

CDR3 loop: CASSAPGQTYEQYF. In nucleotides, the CDR3 is TGTGCCAGCAGCGCACCGGGACAGACCTACGAGCAGTACTTC. This chain connects TRBV7-2 to TRBJ2-7; 7 bases align to TRBD1. Germline CDR1 and CDR2: SGHTA and FQGNSA. Trimming at V came to 5 bases and at J to 2 bases, leaving 6 bases not matched to a gene. The CDR3 has 14 residues.

By share, this clone ranks as medium-sized. The chain uses TRBV30 and TRBJ2-7, with D perhaps assigned TRBD1 or TRBD2 (5 bases each). This CDR3 contains 14 residues. Germline assignment: CDR1 GTSNPN and CDR2 SVGIG (reference sequence). V was trimmed by 4 bases and J by 0 bases, leaving 13 bases between them. This CDR3 reads CAWMPRGGSYEQYF. The DNA of the CDR3 is TGTGCCTGGATGCCCCGGGGCGGCTCCTACGAGCAGTACTTC. Filled out from reference TRBV30 and TRBJ2-7, the complete variable domain reads SQTIHQWPATLVQPVGSPLSLECTVEGTSNPNLYWYRQAAGRGLQLLFYSVGIGQISSEVPQNLSASRPQDRQFILSSKKLLLSDSGFYLCAWMPRGGSYEQYFGPGTRLTVT.

This chain connects TRBV11-3 to TRBJ2-1; 10 positions match TRBD1. The CDR3 has 14 residues. The J segment lost 8 bases and the V segment lost 5 bases, leaving 6 bases of the junction unmatched. Per the germline V gene, CDR1 is SGHNT and CDR2 is YENEEA. This CDR3 is CASSPGTGVYEQFF. The CDR3 coding sequence is TGTGCCAGCAGCCCCGGGACAGGGGTATATGAGCAGTTCTTC.

The chain joins TRBV6-5 to TRBJ1-2, with no clear D. Germline V lookup: CDR1 MNHEY, CDR2 SVGAGI. V shed 6 bases and J shed 8 bases, with 19 bases lying between them. This CDR3 comprises 14 residues. CDR3: CASSYGLAGWGYTF. The CDR3 coding sequence is TGTGCCAGCAGCTACGGACTAGCTGGGTGGGGCTACACCTTC.

The rearrangement uses TRBV18 and TRBJ2-3; 9 bases map to TRBD1. Germline loops: CDR1 KGHSH, CDR2 LQKENI. This CDR3 comprises 16 residues. Trimming at V came to 3 bases and at J to 3 bases, leaving 7 bases not matched to a gene. CDR3 protein: CASSPGQGFYTDTQYF. CDR3 in DNA: TGTGCCAGCTCACCGGGACAGGGTTTTTATACAGATACGCAGTATTTT.

This clone was seen a handful of times. The chain uses TRBV6-9 and TRBJ2-7; the D call may be TRBD1 or TRBD2 (5 bases each). The length of the CDR3 is 14 residues. The germline CDR1 and CDR2 sequences are MNHGY and SVAAGI. V lost 7 bases, J lost 2 bases, and 15 bases lay in between. DNA of the CDR3: TGTGCCAGCATCTCAAGGGACGGAGCCTACGAGCAGTACTTC. Amino acid sequence: CASISRDGAYEQYF.

By frequency in the sample, this clone is medium-sized. The chain joins TRBV2 to TRBJ1-1, with D perhaps matching TRBD1 (6 bases). Germline V gene data show CDR1 as SNHLY and CDR2 as FYNNEI. Deletions cut 8 bases from V and 3 bases from J, with 10 bases between. The CDR3 is 12 amino acids. The CDR3 is CASGGGYTEAFF. CDR3 nucleotide sequence: TGTGCCAGCGGGGGGGGCTACACTGAAGCTTTCTTT.

This clone showed up just a few times. The V and J genes are TRBV11-2 and TRBJ2-5; 9 bases are a match to TRBD1. The J call could be wrong; TRBJ2-7 is a better fit for the DNA end. Germline V CDR1 and CDR2: SGHAT, FQNNGV. This CDR3 comprises 14 residues. Written as DNA, the CDR3 is TGTGCCAGCAGCTTCGGGACAGGGACCTACGAGCAGTACTTC. Translation gives CASSFGTGTYEQYF.

There are a few counts of this clone. V usage is TRBV7-2 and J usage is TRBJ1-5; D remains ambiguous. This CDR3 comprises 16 residues. CDR1 is SGHTA, CDR2 FQGNSA, per germline. The germline V and J ends were trimmed by 5 bases and 0 bases, with 14 bases remaining between them. This CDR3 reads CASSTAGRSSNQPQHF. CDR3 in DNA: TGTGCCAGCAGCACCGCTGGACGGTCTAGCAATCAGCCCCAGCATTTT.

The V call is TRBV29-1, the J call TRBJ2-1; D not resolved. V dropped 5 bases and J dropped 0 bases, with 11 bases sitting between them. From germline, CDR1 is SQVTM and CDR2 ANQGSEA. The CDR3 has 14 amino acids. The CDR3 nucleotides read TGCAGCGTTCTCGACCCACACTCCTACAATGAGCAGTTCTTC. Translated, it gives CSVLDPHSYNEQFF.

The chain links TRBV5-6 to TRBJ2-1; no clear D gene. V was shortened by 0 bases and J by 6 bases, with 7 bases between the two germline ends. CDR1 and CDR2 from the germline V gene are SGHDT and YYEEEE. The CDR3 contains 13 residues. The CDR3 region is CASSLELRNEQFF. DNA for the CDR3: TGTGCCAGCAGCTTGGAACTACGCAATGAGCAGTTCTTC.

The V and J genes are TRBV15 and TRBJ2-5; possible D gene TRBD2, 6 bases. The J call may be incorrect, as the DNA end agrees better with TRBJ2-7. The CDR3 loop spans 17 amino acids. CDR1 LNHNV and CDR2 YYDKDF come from the germline V gene (reference sequence). The CDR3 spells CATSRDRVAGGDYEQYF. The CDR3 bases are TGTGCCACCAGCAGAGATCGGGTGGCAGGAGGGGACTACGAGCAGTACTTC.

The table lists this clone with a few counts. The chain recombines TRBV2 with TRBJ2-7; no definite D call. V was clipped by 7 bases and J by 0 bases, with 16 bases between them. This CDR3 is built from 15 residues. Per the germline V gene, CDR1 is SNHLY and CDR2 is FYNNEI. In DNA form, the CDR3 reads TGTGCCAGCAACATAGGTAGGACGGACTCCTACGAGCAGTACTTC. It encodes CASNIGRTDSYEQYF.

Note on this clone: A much bigger clone sits one base away, suggesting this may be a read error. This same CDR3 is encoded by further DNA sequences in the sample. The chain joins TRBV27 to TRBJ2-7; D remains ambiguous. Trimming shortened V by 6 bases and J by 1 base, and 7 bases separated the two germline ends. This CDR3 comprises 12 residues. From germline, CDR1 is MNHEY and CDR2 SMNVEV (reference sequence). The chain's CDR3 is CASSQPSYEQYF. In DNA, the CDR3 is TGTGCCAGCAGCCAACCATCCTACGAGCAGTACTTC.

This chain joins TRBV7-6 and TRBJ2-7; 7 bases match TRBD1. This CDR3 contains 13 residues. The junction had 7 bases not matched to a gene; V was cut back by 5 bases and J by 6 bases. Germline-derived CDR1 and CDR2 are SGHVS and FNYEAQ. The CDR3 DNA is TGTGCCAGCAGCCCTAGGGACAGAGGCGAGCAGTACTTC. This encodes CASSPRDRGEQYF.

By proportion, this clone is large. The chain has TRBV30 and TRBJ1-3; possibly TRBD1 for D (5 bases). Deletions cut 5 bases from V and 4 bases from J, with 9 bases between. CDR1 GTSNPN and CDR2 SVGIG come from the germline V gene (reference sequence). The CDR3 covers 12 residues. CDR3 loop: CAWDSYGNTIYF. DNA for the CDR3: TGTGCCTGGGACAGCTACGGAAACACCATATATTTT.

Remarks on this clone: The same CDR3 can be traced to other DNA sequences in this sample. This chain uses TRBV4-1 with TRBJ2-1; 10 bases map to TRBD2. The CDR3 is 16 amino acids. CDR1 is MGHRA and CDR2 is YSYEKL in the germline V gene. After removal of 1 base from V and 10 bases from J, the junction contained 10 bases not matched to a gene. This chain's CDR3 is CASSQVRAGGGGEQFF. The CDR3 bases are TGCGCCAGCAGCCAAGTTCGAGCGGGAGGGGGCGGGGAGCAGTTCTTC.

The chain carries TRBV4-2 and TRBJ2-7; the D gene is possibly TRBD2 (6 bases). This CDR3 spans 14 amino acids. V lost 1 base to trimming and J lost 5 bases, with 12 bases between them. In germline, CDR1 is LGHNA, CDR2 YNFKEQ. This chain's CDR3 is CASSQAGAVDEQYF. DNA for the CDR3: TGTGCCAGCAGCCAAGCGGGAGCTGTCGACGAGCAGTACTTC.

This clone is labeled as medium-sized (0.01 to 0.1%). The chain joins TRBV5-1 to TRBJ2-7, with D unresolved. V lost 0 bases and J lost 2, with 6 bases in between. Germline V lookup: CDR1 SGHRS, CDR2 YFSETQ. The CDR3 loop spans 13 amino acids. The CDR3 region has the DNA TGCGCCAGCAGCTTGGGGTATACCTACGAGCAGTACTTC. Its protein product is CASSLGYTYEQYF.

This clone was seen only a few times. The genes are TRBV9 and TRBJ2-3; D remains unclear. CDR1 is SGDLS, CDR2 YYNGEE, per germline. Trimming stripped 0 bases from V and 0 bases from J, with 5 bases between. There are 14 residues in the CDR3. CDR3 amino acids: CASSVDSSTDTQYF. The CDR3 DNA reads as TGTGCCAGCAGCGTAGACTCTAGCACAGATACGCAGTATTTT.

Notes on this clone: This same CDR3 is encoded by further DNA sequences in the sample. The chain recombines TRBV11-2 with TRBJ1-1, with D unresolved. In germline, CDR1 is SGHAT, CDR2 FQNNGV. The CDR3 extends over 14 amino acids. Trimming took 2 bases from V and 14 from J, leaving 21 bases between them. CDR3 nucleotides: TGTGCCAGCAGCTTAAGTTCCGACTCCCCTGTCGACTTCTTT. Translation gives CASSLSSDSPVDFF.

In its sample, this clone was seen a few times. The V gene is TRBV5-6, the J gene TRBJ2-7; possible D gene TRBD2, 5 bases. Per the germline V gene, CDR1 is SGHDT and CDR2 is YYEEEE. V was trimmed by 0 bases and J by 0 bases, leaving 7 bases between them. The CDR3 covers 14 residues. The CDR3 region is CASSLASPSYEQYF. CDR3 coding DNA: TGTGCCAGCAGCTTGGCTAGCCCCTCCTACGAGCAGTACTTC.

V usage is TRBV30 and J usage is TRBJ2-7; no clear D. This CDR3 region has 13 residues. V lost 3 bases and J lost 0, with 9 bases in between. Per germline, CDR1 GTSNPN and CDR2 SVGIG (reference sequence). CDR3 amino acids: CAWRENPSYEQYF. In DNA, the CDR3 is TGTGCCTGGAGGGAGAACCCCTCCTACGAGCAGTACTTC.

The chain carries TRBV18 and TRBJ2-3; D is possibly TRBD1 (6 bases). The CDR3 totals 16 residues. Trimming cost V 6 bases and J 0 bases, with 16 bases left between them. Germline V gene data show CDR1 as KGHSH and CDR2 as LQKENI. CDR3 sequence: CASSLAGTRSTDTQYF. In DNA form, the CDR3 reads TGTGCCAGCTCGTTAGCCGGGACAAGGAGCACAGATACGCAGTATTTT.

About this clone itself: The junction departs from germline at one end; a sequencing error may be responsible. The V and J genes are TRBV7-6 and TRBJ2-7; D is unclear. The CDR3 contains 13 residues. Per the germline V gene, CDR1 is SGHVS and CDR2 is FNYEAQ. The CDR3 is CASSLDSSYEQHF. As DNA, the CDR3 is TGTGCCAGCAGCTTAGACAGCTCCTACGAGCAGCACTTC.

This clone appeared a few times. This sequence joins TRBV28 and TRBJ1-5, with unresolved D. Trimming took 3 bases from V and 2 from J, leaving 5 bases between them. Germline V gene lookup returns CDR1 MDHEN and CDR2 SYDVKM. The CDR3 is 13 residues long. The CDR3 nucleotides read TGTGCCAGCAGTTTCGTAGGCAATCAGCCCCAGCATTTT. Encoded protein: CASSFVGNQPQHF. Full variable domain (rest looked up from reference TRBV28 and TRBJ1-5): DVKVTQSSRYLVKRTGEKVFLECVQDMDHENMFWYRQDPGLGLRLIYFSYDVKMKEKGDIPEGYSVSREKKERFSLILESASTNQTSMYLCASSFVGNQPQHFGDGTRLSIL.